This section outlines one T cell receptor (beta chain) sequence together with its context. This clonotype occurred a few times. There is no known antigen for this receptor. No base quality values were provided; no much bigger clone lies one nucleotide off. This sample was taken from a study of T cells in Graves' hyperthyroidism and ophthalmopathy (dated by TCRdb to the late 2010s). Broadly, across the study: Peripheral blood was sampled at the time of initial diagnosis, prior to any treatment. After sampling, hyperthyroidism patients received methimazole starting at 30 mg daily, and ophthalmopathy patients received high-dose intravenous methylprednisolone. Thyroid tissue and blood T-cell repertoires from more than five Graves' hyperthyroidism patients were also compared in the study. The paper reports TCR Vbeta CDR3 sequencing of 140 or so peripheral blood samples: fewer than 50 ophthalmopathy, fewer than 85 hyperthyroidism and approximately 17 progressor patients. The 95 to 100 discovery patients were randomly divided into training and test sets at a 7:3 ratio. TCR V-J signatures able to tell the groups apart were searched for in a discovery cohort of some 100 patients, of whom under 45 had Graves' ophthalmopathy and 55 to 65 had stable Graves' hyperthyroidism. Prospective prediction of ophthalmopathy was tested in an independent validation cohort of fewer than 20 hyperthyroidism patients and 15 to 17 patients who later progressed to ophthalmopathy.

What the work shows at the level of the full study, not this receptor alone: Most expanded thyroid clonotypes (frequency above 0.001) were also found in blood, which suggests that blood repertoires may mirror thyroid immune responses. Sample size was not statistically predetermined, and blinding of investigators to group allocation was not performed. In validation, progression to ophthalmopathy was predicted by the model with 70% to 71% sensitivity and under 85% specificity, a median of 6.5 months before onset. A model built on a 13 V-J signature distinguished ophthalmopathy from stable hyperthyroidism, reaching 87.88% sensitivity and about 81% specificity in cross-validation and 80%/75% in testing.

Hyperthyroidism patients were newly diagnosed, had a disease duration of under 2 months, and were aged 18 to 65 years. Any patient with an uncontrolled infection, another autoimmune disease, pregnancy or lactation was excluded. Diagnoses were established on the basis of clinical symptoms, serum thyroxine and TRAb, thyroid ultrasound, and orbital computed tomography. For progressor patients, blood was drawn at the first diagnosis of hyperthyroidism, before any ophthalmopathy symptoms had appeared. Ficoll-Paque density gradient centrifugation was used to isolate PBMCs from about 9.4 ml of fresh peripheral blood. Patients classed as progressors first received a Graves' hyperthyroidism diagnosis and then went on to develop ophthalmopathy during follow-up. Trizol reagent was used to extract total RNA, and RNA quality was then checked on an Agilent 2100 Bioanalyzer. The germline V gene sets CDR1 to SGDLS and CDR2 to YYNGEE. Deletion took 0 bases off V and 7 bases off J, with a span of 11 bases between the germline ends. The CDR3 sequence holds 14 residues, the cysteine and phenylalanine included. CDR3 DNA is the only sequence kept; it has 42 bases, read in frame from the first base.

Amplification of TCR beta CDR3 regions was carried out from RNA transcripts. The TCR CDR3 was subjected to a first round of RT-PCR using the HTBI primer set and the Qiagen OneStep RT-PCR kit. Libraries were constructed in a second round of multiplex PCR, after which size selection and purification were carried out. Sequencing of the libraries was done on an Illumina HiSeq2000 using paired-end 100 bp reads. The authors' analysis ran thus. SOAPnuke was used to process the raw data, removing reads that contained adapters or uncalled bases, had a mean Phred below 15, or lacked an exact match to the constant primer or identifier. COPE v1.2.5 was used to merge high-quality paired reads, and clonotypes were defined as unique nucleotide sequences. MiTCR v1.1 was used to align the clonotypes against IMGT TRBV, TRBD and TRBJ reference segments. The analysis included only V-J combinations with a frequency above 0.0001, which together covered around 99% of the repertoires. A TCS score was defined as the ratio of F50 (clonal expansion) to E x V (chaos), with BLOSUM62-based TCRdist applied between CDR3 peptides within each V-J. Welch's t-statistics and random forest reduced some 510 V-J features to 10 to 15, which were used in a naive Bayes classifier (R e1071). Clones were called with MiXCR by TCRdb after fastp trimmed the public reads at Q25, and only in-frame beta chains were retained. Entries are consolidated by CDR3 protein sequence, retaining the most common genes and DNA. TCRdb assigned the V and J calls; the authors' analysis was not used. The sample records around 280,000 distinct CDR3 sequences, 10% to 15% of which are singletons. The ten largest clonotypes hold more than 7.5% of the sample.

The chain employs TRBV9 and TRBJ2-1; TRBD2 is possibly the D segment (6 matching bases). Input material: blood. This receptor was obtained from a woman aged 30 to 39 with Graves' hyperthyroidism that later progressed to Graves' ophthalmopathy. Here the CDR3 is given as CASSVEDYSNEQFF. The sequenced DNA is TGTGCCAGCAGCGTAGAGGACTATTCGAATGAGCAGTTCTTC.